Presented here are 10 T cell receptor beta chains from one specimen sequenced in a study of blood T cells in healthy people across ages. A J-beta primer mix and a sample-barcoded 5' primer were used in a second PCR of roughly 6 to 11 cycles. TCRdb processed the 5' RACE reads anew with MiXCR; each CDR3 protein has one entry. The sample contains some 640,000 distinct CDR3 sequences, around 45% of which appear only once. The sequencing input was blood. The receptors shown here come from a woman aged 55-75 years in good health.

This clonotype was detected a few times. Here the CDR3 reads CSANRGSSYEQYF. The CDR3 bases are TGCAGTGCTAATCGCGGGAGCTCCTACGAGCAGTACTTC. The rearrangement joins TRBV20-1 to TRBJ2-7, with 7 bases aligning to TRBD2. The V and J ends lost 4 bases and 0 bases, in that order; junction bases with no gene match: 3. CDR3 size: 13 residues. Per the germline V gene, CDR1 is DFQATT and CDR2 is SNEGSKA (reference sequence).

This clonotype came up a few times. The chain carries TRBV4-3 and TRBJ1-2; D unclear. CDR3 size: 15 residues. The germline gives CDR1 LGHNA, CDR2 YSLEER. Trimming stripped 2 bases from V and 2 bases from J, with 12 bases between. CDR3 coding DNA: TGCGCCAGCAGCCAAAACACTTACCTGAACTATGGCTACACCTTC. As protein: CASSQNTYLNYGYTF.

The chain joins TRBV2 to TRBJ2-5; D is possibly TRBD1 or TRBD2 (5 bases each). Gene TRBJ2-7 matches the end of the DNA better, so the J call may be wrong. CDR3 length equals 12 residues. The germline V gene encodes CDR1 SNHLY and CDR2 FYNNEI. CDR3 bases: TGTGCCAGCAGGTCCCTGGGGGACGAGCAGTACTTC. It codes for CASRSLGDEQYF.

About this clonotype itself: This could be a read error, since a much larger clone is one nucleotide away. The V gene is TRBV7-9, the J gene TRBJ2-7, with TRBD1 as a possible D gene (5 bases). The V gene lost 4 bases and the J gene lost 4 bases, with 11 bases spanning the gap. This CDR3 comprises 13 residues. The germline gives CDR1 SEHNR, CDR2 FQNEAQ (reference sequence). CDR3 loop: CASSCGRAYEQYF. The CDR3 DNA reads TGTGCCAGCAGCTGCGGCAGGGCGTACGAGCAGTACTTC.

The chain uses TRBV20-1 and TRBJ2-1; TRBD2 might be the D (5 bases). Per the germline V gene, CDR1 is DFQATT and CDR2 is SNEGSKA (reference sequence). V lost 0 bases to trimming and J lost 5 bases, with 14 bases between them. CDR3 length: 15 residues. The CDR3: CSAREAVGPNNEQFF. For the CDR3, the DNA is TGCAGTGCTAGAGAAGCGGTAGGGCCTAACAATGAGCAGTTCTTC.

This chain connects TRBV20-1 to TRBJ2-3, with 12 nucleotides matching TRBD2. This CDR3 has 19 residues. V was pared by 6 bases and J by 1 base, with 17 bases of the junction left unmatched. In germline, CDR1 is DFQATT, CDR2 SNEGSKA (reference sequence). The CDR3 sequence: CSAPSWLAGGGGRTDTQYF. The CDR3 DNA follows: TGCAGTGCGCCCTCGTGGCTAGCGGGAGGGGGGGGGCGCACAGATACGCAGTATTTT.

This chain's CDR3 is CASSLMRTGELFF. The CDR3 nucleotides read TGTGCCAGCAGTCTGATGCGTACCGGGGAGCTGTTTTTT. J is TRBJ2-2 and V is TRBV12-3 or TRBV12-4, with unresolved D. This CDR3 region has 13 residues. The ends were cut back, 5 bases at V and 5 bases at J, with 9 bases in the middle.

The gene calls are TRBV6-2 or TRBV6-3 and TRBJ2-5; a possible D gene is TRBD1 (6 bases). Trimming removed 7 bases from V and 11 bases from J, with 26 bases in between. The CDR3 length is 15 residues. The germline CDR1 and CDR2 sequences are MNHEY and SVGEGT. In nucleotides, the CDR3 is TGTGCCAGCACCTACAGGGCAGGAGTCCTCCTGGAGCAGTACTTC. Translation: CASTYRAGVLLEQYF.

This clonotype was picked up one time. This rearrangement joins TRBV9 to TRBJ2-2; 8 positions agree with TRBD2. CDR3 length: 17 amino acids. V was pared by 0 bases and J by 3 bases, with 7 bases of the junction left unmatched. Germline-derived CDR1 and CDR2 are SGDLS and YYNGEE. The CDR3 loop is CASSVAGLASYTGELFF. Written as DNA, the CDR3 is TGTGCCAGCAGCGTAGCCGGACTAGCTTCGTACACCGGGGAGCTGTTTTTT.

This chain joins TRBV6-1 and TRBJ2-1; 9 bases line up with TRBD2. Per the germline V gene, CDR1 is MNHNS and CDR2 is SASEGT. Trimming at V came to 6 bases and at J to 6 bases, leaving 3 bases not matched to a gene. The CDR3 length is 13 residues. The CDR3 sequence: CASSQTSGNEQFF. CDR3 coding DNA: TGTGCCAGCAGCCAGACTAGCGGCAATGAGCAGTTCTTC.